One and the same sample provided the 15 T cell receptor beta chains below, sequenced in a study of T-cell memory formation after mild COVID-19 (dated by TCRdb to about 2021). The library relied on 5' RACE. This sample was sequenced with an Illumina NovaSeq 6000. TCRdb's own reprocessing of the public reads used fastp at Q25 and MiXCR and kept productive beta chains. Identical CDR3 protein sequences are pooled into one entry, listed with their most common genes and DNA. The sample contains about 360,000 distinct CDR3 sequences, 14% of them found a single time. The ten most abundant clones make up around a fifth of the sample. Sequencing was performed on PBMCs or a T cell subset sorted from them (not recorded which). These receptors were collected from a man younger than 35 who had mild COVID-19 (a few samples of this study predate the infection). The sample titles of this study are shuffled in the database, so cell type and time point are left out; the donor was told from shared clones.

This chain links TRBV10-3 with TRBJ1-3; no reliable D call. The CDR3 contains 13 residues. CDR1 is ENHRY and CDR2 is SYGVKD in the germline V gene. The V end lost 5 bases, the J end lost 4 bases, and 9 bases lay between the germline ends. CDR3 amino acids: CAISPQRGNTIYF. DNA of the CDR3: TGTGCCATCAGTCCCCAGAGGGGAAACACCATATATTTT.

The chain couples TRBV4-1 to TRBJ1-1; 7 positions match TRBD1. This CDR3 comprises 14 residues. The junction had 5 bases not matched to a gene; V was cut back by 1 base and J by 6 bases. The germline V gene has CDR1 MGHRA and CDR2 YSYEKL. DNA of the CDR3: TGCGCCAGCAGCCAAGCCACAGGGGTCGCTGAAGCTTTCTTT. Protein product: CASSQATGVAEAFF.

The chain joins TRBV5-1 to TRBJ2-2; 9 bases map to TRBD1. V dropped 4 bases and J dropped 7; count of bases not matched to a gene: 8. The CDR3 consists of 15 residues. The V gene's germline CDR1 is SGHRS and CDR2 YFSETQ. The CDR3 nucleotides are TGCGCCAGCAGCCCACAGGGGGCAACGAGCGGGGAGCTGTTTTTT. Amino acids: CASSPQGATSGELFF.

The chain links TRBV5-1 to TRBJ2-7; 10 bases are shared with TRBD1. The CDR3 is 16 residues long. Germline CDR1 SGHRS, CDR2 YFSETQ. The trim removed 4 bases at V and 0 bases at J, leaving 7 bases unmatched. CDR3 nucleotide sequence: TGCGCCAGCAGCCCGGACGGGACAGGGGTCTCCTACGAGCAGTACTTC. This gives the protein CASSPDGTGVSYEQYF.

The CDR3 is CASSPGLAVGEQFF. The CDR3 coding sequence is TGTGCCAGCAGCCCCGGACTAGCCGTTGGTGAGCAGTTCTTC. The chain recombines TRBV6-6 with TRBJ2-1, with 8 nucleotides matching TRBD2. The CDR3 runs to 14 residues. The V and J ends lost 6 bases and 9 bases, in that order; junction bases with no gene match: 10. CDR1 is MNHNY, CDR2 SVGAGI, per germline (reference sequence).

The chain joins TRBV28 to TRBJ2-5; either TRBD1 or TRBD2 may fit D (5 bases each). Germline CDR1 is MDHEN and CDR2 is SYDVKM. The CDR3 runs 13 residues. V was pared by 3 bases and J by 5 bases, with 10 bases between. In nucleotides, the CDR3 is TGTGCCAGCAGTTTGGGGGTGGCGGAGACCCAGTACTTC. This encodes CASSLGVAETQYF.

CDR3 sequence: CASRTGGAIQEKLFF. The CDR3 DNA sequence: TGCGCCAGCAGGACAGGGGGCGCGATTCAGGAAAAACTGTTTTTT. The chain couples TRBV4-1 to TRBJ1-4; 10 bases match TRBD1. CDR3 size: 15 residues. V dropped 6 bases and J dropped 8; count of bases not matched to a gene: 9. Germline V gene data show CDR1 as MGHRA and CDR2 as YSYEKL.

The chain uses TRBV7-2 and TRBJ2-1, with 7 positions matching TRBD2. The CDR3 runs 14 residues. V trimming: 5 bases; J trimming: 5 bases; junction bases outside the gene matches: 6. Looked up from germline, CDR1 is SGHTA and CDR2 is FQGNSA. The CDR3 protein is CASSGKGGDNEQFF. The DNA of the CDR3 is TGTGCCAGCAGCGGGAAGGGAGGGGACAATGAGCAGTTCTTC.

This clonotype was seen a few times. V usage is TRBV7-8 and J usage is TRBJ2-1; weak D call: TRBD2 (6 bases). CDR1 and CDR2 from the germline V gene are SGHVS and FQNEAQ. V lost 0 bases and J 4 bases, leaving 10 bases between the germline ends. CDR3 length equals 15 residues. CDR3 region: CASSLAELAYNEQFF. The DNA for the CDR3 is TGTGCCAGCAGCTTAGCCGAACTAGCTTACAATGAGCAGTTCTTC.

The sample holds a few counts of this clonotype. CDR3 in amino acids: CASSFRVTDTQYF. CDR3 sequence (DNA): TGTGCCAGCAGCTTCCGAGTGACAGATACGCAGTATTTT. This sequence joins TRBV7-2 and TRBJ2-3, with unresolved D. V gave up 3 bases and J gave up 3 bases, with 7 bases separating them. Germline CDR1 and CDR2: SGHTA and FQGNSA. The CDR3 sequence is 13 residues long.

V is TRBV27 and J is TRBJ2-7; D is uncertain. This CDR3 is 13 amino acids long. V was clipped by 7 bases and J by 5 bases, with 15 bases between them. CDR1 and CDR2 from the germline V gene are MNHEY and SMNVEV (reference sequence). CDR3 region: CASTRTDTNEQYV. The CDR3 DNA sequence: TGTGCCAGCACTCGGACGGATACGAACGAGCAGTACGTC.

This clonotype came up many times. V is TRBV12-3 or TRBV12-4 and J is TRBJ2-1, with D perhaps matching TRBD2 (5 bases). Trimming took 7 bases from V and 6 from J, leaving 25 bases between them. CDR3 length: 17 residues. The CDR3 bases are TGTGCCAGCACCAACGGACGCAGGACTTCGATTCGCAATGAGCAGTTCTTC. This codes for CASTNGRRTSIRNEQFF.

This clonotype came up many times. The chain links TRBV12-3 or TRBV12-4 to TRBJ2-3; 9 nucleotides match TRBD2. V shed 5 bases and J 5 bases; nucleotides not matched to a gene: 11. This CDR3 has 16 residues. In DNA, the CDR3 is TGTGCCAGCAGTCCCGGGCCCGGACTAGCGCAAGATACGCAGTATTTT. Translated: CASSPGPGLAQDTQYF.

DNA of the CDR3: TGTGCCAGCAGCGTAGAGGACAGGTATAATTCACCCCTCCACTTT. Its translation is CASSVEDRYNSPLHF. V is TRBV9 and J is TRBJ1-6; TRBD1 matches at 7 bases. The CDR3 totals 15 residues. J was trimmed by 4 bases and V by 0 bases; bases with no gene match: 1. In germline, CDR1 is SGDLS, CDR2 YYNGEE.

The V gene is TRBV20-1, the J gene TRBJ2-5; possibly TRBD2 for D (5 bases). The CDR3 is 12 residues long. The germline V gene has CDR1 DFQATT and CDR2 SNEGSKA (reference sequence). V lost 7 bases and J 1 base, leaving 10 bases between the germline ends. The chain's CDR3 is CSGEGSQETQYF. The CDR3, as DNA: TGCAGTGGTGAGGGAAGCCAAGAGACCCAGTACTTC.